These T cell receptor beta chains were read from a single sample in a study of cytomegalovirus exposure and HLA in healthy donors. Only in-frame clones appear in the TCRdb table, and some are missing; sequencing was by immunoSEQ multiplex PCR. This sample yields about 150,000 clones, of which around 73% are seen a single time; approximately 5.4% belongs to the top ten. The material sequenced was PBMCs. The receptors come from a woman between 18 and 30 years old in good health and CMV-seropositive. CDR3s include the opening cysteine and the closing phenylalanine or tryptophan. The D gene is left open where the match is weak. Where a row states a size, it is once, few, many or the class of an expanded clone; other rows omit it.

DNA: TGTGCCAGCAGCCAAGTGTCTAGCGGTAACAATGAGCAGTTCTTC; CDR3: CASSQVSSGNNEQFF; J: TRBJ2-1; V: TRBV4-2; size: NA; D: TRBD2
DNA: TGTGCCAGCAGTGAAGCCGAGCGGGGGGGCCCAGACGAGCAGTACTTC; CDR3: CASSEAERGGPDEQYF; J: TRBJ2-7; V: TRBV6-1; size: once; D: TRBD2
DNA: TGTGCCAGCAGGGGGGACAGGGTGGCCGGGGAGCTGTTTTTT; CDR3: CASRGDRVAGELFF; J: TRBJ2-2; V: TRBV4-2; size: NA; D: TRBD1
DNA: TGTGCCAGCAGCTTAGAATTGCGGGGGACCGGGGAGCTGTTTTTT; CDR3: CASSLELRGTGELFF; J: TRBJ2-2; V: TRBV7-2; size: NA; D: TRBD2
DNA: TGTGCCAGTAGTATCGTAAATAAGGGGGCAAACACTGAAGCTTTCTTT; CDR3: CASSIVNKGANTEAFF; J: TRBJ1-1; V: TRBV19; size: NA; D: TRBD1
DNA: TGCGCCAGCAGCTTGCCAGGGGTTCACGAGCAGTACTTC; CDR3: CASSLPGVHEQYF; J: TRBJ2-7; V: TRBV5-1; size: NA; D: NA
DNA: TGTGCCAGCAGCGTAGGTCGGACAGATAATGAGCAGTTCTTC; CDR3: CASSVGRTDNEQFF; J: TRBJ2-1; V: TRBV9; size: NA; D: NA
DNA: TGTGCCAGCAGCTTAGGACTAGCGGGTTCTTCTCACCTCACAGATACGCAGTATTTT; CDR3: CASSLGLAGSSHLTDTQYF; J: TRBJ2-3; V: TRBV11-2; size: NA; D: TRBD2
DNA: TGTGCCAGCAGCTTGGGCAGGGCTAGCACAGATACGCAGTATTTT; CDR3: CASSLGRASTDTQYF; J: TRBJ2-3; V: TRBV7-9; size: NA; D: NA
DNA: TGTGCCAGCAGCGTAGATTGGGCAGGGACTAATGAAAAACTGTTTTTT; CDR3: CASSVDWAGTNEKLFF; J: TRBJ1-4; V: TRBV9; size: NA; D: NA
DNA: TGCGCCAGCAGCTTGGACAGGGTTTTGAATGAAAAACTGTTTTTT; CDR3: CASSLDRVLNEKLFF; J: TRBJ1-4; V: TRBV5-1; size: NA; D: NA
DNA: TGTGCCAGCAGCTTACAGGCCGATTATAATTCACCCCTCCACTTT; CDR3: CASSLQADYNSPLHF; J: TRBJ1-6; V: TRBV7-9; size: NA; D: NA
DNA: TGTGCCAGCAGATCCAGGACTCAAGAGACCCAGTACTTC; CDR3: CASRSRTQETQYF; J: TRBJ2-5; V: TRBV27; size: few; D: NA
DNA: TGTGCCAGCAGTGAAGCGGGGGGTGGCGATTCACCCCTCCACTTT; CDR3: CASSEAGGGDSPLHF; J: TRBJ1-6; V: TRBV6-1; size: NA; D: NA
DNA: TGCGCCAGCAGCCAAGATAGAGCTATCCATGAAAAACTGTTTTTT; CDR3: CASSQDRAIHEKLFF; J: TRBJ1-4; V: TRBV4-3; size: NA; D: NA
DNA: TGTGCCAGCAGATCAACGGACTATGGCTACACCTTC; CDR3: CASRSTDYGYTF; J: TRBJ1-2; V: TRBV7-9; size: NA; D: NA
DNA: TGTGCCAGCAGTCTCCGGGAGGGGGCGCGTGAGCAGTTCTTC; CDR3: CASSLREGAREQFF; J: TRBJ2-1; V: TRBV28; size: NA; D: NA
DNA: TGCAGCGTTGCCAGGGTGGGGACTGAAGCTTTCTTT; CDR3: CSVARVGTEAFF; J: TRBJ1-1; V: TRBV29-1; size: NA; D: NA
DNA: TGCAGCGTTATGAGCGGGGCTAGCACAGATACGCAGTATTTT; CDR3: CSVMSGASTDTQYF; J: TRBJ2-3; V: TRBV29-1; size: NA; D: TRBD2
DNA: TGCAGCGTTGAACAGGGGAACTCTAACTATGGCTACACCTTC; CDR3: CSVEQGNSNYGYTF; J: TRBJ1-2; V: TRBV29-1; size: once; D: NA
DNA: TGTGCCAGCTCACCATCGGGACAGGGCAGCAACGTCCTGACTTTC; CDR3: CASSPSGQGSNVLTF; J: TRBJ2-6; V: TRBV18; size: NA; D: TRBD1
DNA: TGTGCCAGCGCTCGGGAGGGCGGGGGAAATGAGCAGTTCTTC; CDR3: CASAREGGGNEQFF; J: TRBJ2-1; V: TRBV7-9; size: NA; D: TRBD2
DNA: TGTGCCAGCAGTTTGCCCGGGACAGGGCAAGATACGCAGTATTTT; CDR3: CASSLPGTGQDTQYF; J: TRBJ2-3; V: TRBV28; size: NA; D: TRBD1
DNA: TGCGCCAGCAGCCAAGAGGGCCGGGGTGAGCAGTTCTTC; CDR3: CASSQEGRGEQFF; J: TRBJ2-1; V: TRBV4-3; size: few; D: NA
DNA: TGTGCCAGCAGCCCGCCGGACTCGTACAATGAGCAGTTCTTC; CDR3: CASSPPDSYNEQFF; J: TRBJ2-1; V: TRBV7-6; size: NA; D: NA
DNA: TGTGCCAGCAGCCCCGAGGGCCCCTGGGGTGAAGCTTTCTTT; CDR3: CASSPEGPWGEAFF; J: TRBJ1-1; V: TRBV5-4; size: NA; D: NA
DNA: TGTGCCAGCAGCTTATCGCAGGGGGGCTATGGCTACACCTTC; CDR3: CASSLSQGGYGYTF; J: TRBJ1-2; V: TRBV7-8; size: few; D: TRBD1
DNA: TGTGCCTGGGACAACTCTGGAAACACCATATATTTT; CDR3: CAWDNSGNTIYF; J: TRBJ1-3; V: TRBV30; size: NA; D: NA
DNA: TGTGCCAGCAGCTCCTACCTCTCAGGGGAAGAGCAGTTCTTC; CDR3: CASSSYLSGEEQFF; J: TRBJ2-1; V: TRBV7-2; size: once; D: NA
DNA: TGTGCCAGCAGCCCAGGGTTCGGCACTGAAGCTTTCTTT; CDR3: CASSPGFGTEAFF; J: TRBJ1-1; V: TRBV11-2; size: NA; D: NA